This T cell receptor beta chain came from a study of monozygotic twins with inflammatory bowel disease. Study-wide findings and caveats: Inverse Simpson values showed less TCRbeta diversity in IBD patients than in their healthy co-twins. For IBD patients, clonotypes shared with others were fewer than for healthy twins, especially with disease activity.

Germline-derived CDR1 and CDR2 are SGHRS and YFSETQ. The CDR3 runs to 13 residues. Per-sample cDNA came from eight separate reactions. Two nested PCRs, run for about 16 and 10 cycles, were applied to TCRalpha and TCRbeta cDNA. For each CDR3 protein, TCRdb gives one entry from its re-call of the 5' RACE reads, without DNA. The sample table sets out around 380,000 distinct CDR3 sequences. A remark on this clonotype: The target antigen is unknown.

The specimen sequenced was blood. The source is a human donor with ulcerative colitis or Crohn's disease, or a healthy co-twin of an affected twin (not recorded which). The chain joins TRBV5-1 to TRBJ2-7; as DNA is missing, the TRBD1 call by TCRdb cannot be tested. This CDR3 is CASSLDRGSEQYF.